Presented here are 14 T cell receptor beta chains from one specimen sequenced in a study of regulatory T cells in long-lasting Graves disease. Arm-PCR of CDR3 regions and iRepertoire HTBI primers were used to build TCR beta libraries. TCRdb re-derived calls from the multiplex PCR reads in MiXCR, one entry per CDR3 protein. This sample carries 420,000 or so distinct CDR3 sequences, approximately 16% of them seen once, and the ten largest clones take roughly 23%. Time point of the sample: newly diagnosed GD, antithyroid drugs for less than 3 months. With RNA extracted from PBMCs as input, the TCR library was made. This same sample was also part of a study on T cells in Graves' hyperthyroidism and ophthalmopathy.

Sequencing used peripheral blood mononuclear cells (PBMCs), obtained at new diagnosis, from a patient treated with antithyroid drugs. The origin of the receptors is a woman between 18 and 29 years old with Graves disease.

Worth noting for this clonotype: Without the conserved terminal phenylalanine or tryptophan, this CDR3 likely stems from a read error. The rearrangement uses TRBV7-9 and TRBJ2-7; no firm D call. CDR1 is SEHNR and CDR2 is FQNEAQ in the germline V gene (reference sequence). The ends were cut back, 5 bases at V and 2 bases at J, with 13 bases in the middle. This CDR3 spans 14 amino acids. CDR3 loop: CASSPSASPYEQYL. CDR3 nucleotide sequence: TGTGCCAGCAGCCCCTCGGCATCTCCCTACGAGCAGTACCTC.

The table lists this clonotype with many counts. This chain connects TRBV20-1 to TRBJ2-7; the D gene is possibly TRBD2 (5 bases). Germline CDR1 is DFQATT and CDR2 is SNEGSKA (reference sequence). The CDR3 runs 12 residues. V dropped 5 bases and J dropped 3 bases, with 11 bases sitting between them. The CDR3 sequence: CSAHRRDYEQYF. The CDR3 bases are TGCAGTGCTCACCGCCGGGACTACGAGCAGTACTTC.

V and J are TRBV9 and TRBJ2-7; no clear D gene. From germline, CDR1 is SGDLS and CDR2 YYNGEE. The CDR3 contains 13 residues. The germline V and J ends were trimmed by 3 bases and 3 bases, with 10 bases remaining between them. The DNA for the CDR3 is TGTGCCAGCAGCGGGGCCTCTTTCTACGAGCAGTACTTC. Protein product: CASSGASFYEQYF. Full variable domain (remainder filled in from reference TRBV9 and TRBJ2-7): DSGVTQTPKHLITATGQRVTLRCSPRSGDLSVYWYQQSLDQGLQFLIQYYNGEERAKGNILERFSAQQFPDLHSELNLSSLELGDSALYFCASSGASFYEQYFGPGTRLTVT.

This clonotype was observed many times. The chain couples TRBV2 to TRBJ2-1; 9 positions agree with TRBD2. The ends lost 6 bases at V and 3 bases at J; junction bases unmatched: 6. CDR3 length equals 15 residues. CDR1 and CDR2 from the germline V gene are SNHLY and FYNNEI. CDR3 in DNA: TGTGCCAGCAGATCGACTAGCGGAGTCTACAATGAGCAGTTCTTC. It specifies CASRSTSGVYNEQFF. Full variable domain (remainder filled in from reference TRBV2 and TRBJ2-1): EPEVTQTPSHQVTQMGQEVILRCVPISNHLYFYWYRQILGQKVEFLVSFYNNEISEKSEIFDDQFSVERPDGSNFTLKIRSTKLEDSAMYFCASRSTSGVYNEQFFGPGTRLTVL.

This clonotype was seen repeatedly, ten times or more. The chain uses TRBV27 and TRBJ2-1; D gene uncertain. Germline V gene lookup returns CDR1 MNHEY and CDR2 SMNVEV (reference sequence). There are 14 residues in the CDR3. V lost 5 bases to trimming and J lost 0 bases, with 8 bases between them. CDR3 residues: CASSISPSYNEQFF. The DNA for the CDR3 is TGTGCCAGCAGTATTTCCCCCTCCTACAATGAGCAGTTCTTC.

CDR3 DNA: TGTGCTAGAGGCCTACGAGACAACTATGGCTACACCTTC. It translates to CARGLRDNYGYTF. The J gene is TRBJ1-2, the V gene TRBV12-5; D gene ambiguous. V was trimmed by 9 bases and J by 2 bases, leaving 13 bases between them. The germline gives CDR1 LGHNT, CDR2 FRNRAP. The CDR3 is made up of 13 amino acids.

This clonotype was detected a few times. Since a much larger clone is just one base distant, this may be a read error. The conserved closing phenylalanine or tryptophan is absent in this CDR3, likely reflecting a read error. The CDR3 here is CASSLGGSQNYGYTL. The CDR3 nucleotides are TGTGCCAGCAGCCTCGGGGGGTCTCAAAACTATGGCTACACCTTA. The chain joins TRBV3-1 to TRBJ1-2; a weak D match, TRBD1 (5 bases). There are 15 residues in the CDR3. The V gene lost 4 bases and the J gene lost 2 bases, with 14 bases spanning the gap. Looked up from germline, CDR1 is LGHDT and CDR2 is YNNKEL (reference sequence).

This clonotype was observed many times. The rearrangement joins TRBV7-2 to TRBJ2-7; 10 bases are a match to TRBD2. Germline loops: CDR1 SGHTA, CDR2 FQGNSA. The CDR3 runs 15 residues. J was trimmed by 4 bases and V by 1 base; bases with no gene match: 4. DNA of the CDR3: TGTGCCAGCAGCTTAGACTCTAGCGGGAGTTACGAGCAGTACTTC. Its protein is CASSLDSSGSYEQYF.

This clonotype was seen many times. The chain joins TRBV4-2 to TRBJ2-7; D gene unclear. The CDR3 contains 15 residues. Germline-derived CDR1 and CDR2 are LGHNA and YNFKEQ. Trimming pared 0 bases from V and 1 base from J, leaving 10 bases between. The CDR3 sequence is CASSQDYSRSYEQYF. In DNA form, the CDR3 reads TGTGCCAGCAGCCAAGACTATTCTAGGTCCTACGAGCAGTACTTC.

The sample holds many counts of this clonotype. The chain links TRBV12-3 or TRBV12-4 to TRBJ2-1; D may be TRBD1 (5 bases). The V end lost 6 bases, the J end lost 1 base, and 13 bases lay between the germline ends. This CDR3 comprises 15 residues. CDR3 nucleotides: TGTGCCAGCAGCGTAGAAGGGGTTTCCTACAATGAGCAGTTCTTC. This encodes CASSVEGVSYNEQFF.

This clonotype has at least ten counts. This chain links TRBV6-1 with TRBJ2-7, with D perhaps matching TRBD2 (6 bases). Trimming stripped 5 bases from V and 5 bases from J, with 19 bases between. Germline V lookup: CDR1 MNHNS, CDR2 SASEGT. CDR3 size: 15 residues. CDR3: CASSHSGLRGNEQYF. CDR3 DNA sequence: TGTGCCAGCAGTCACTCCGGACTTCGGGGGAACGAGCAGTACTTC.

This chain links TRBV20-1 with TRBJ1-2; no definite D call. Trimming stripped 3 bases from V and 7 bases from J, with 15 bases between. The CDR3 spans 13 residues. Germline lookup yields CDR1 DFQATT and CDR2 SNEGSKA (reference sequence). The CDR3 loop is CSARMKPEGGYTF. The CDR3, as DNA: TGCAGTGCTAGGATGAAACCCGAAGGTGGCTACACCTTC.

The chain combines TRBV6-1 with TRBJ1-2; 7 bases map to TRBD1. Trimming cost V 1 base and J 4 bases; bases outside gene matches: 3. Germline assignment: CDR1 MNHNS and CDR2 SASEGT. The CDR3 sequence is 14 residues long. The CDR3 region has the DNA TGTGCCAGCAGTGAAGACCGGGACAGCTATGGCTACACCTTC. Translating gives CASSEDRDSYGYTF.

This clonotype was detected many times. V usage is TRBV19 and J usage is TRBJ2-7; TRBD2 matches at 10 bases. V lost 4 bases to trimming and J lost 4 bases; unmatched junction nucleotides: 7. The CDR3 is made up of 15 amino acids. Germline V gene data show CDR1 as LNHDA and CDR2 as SQIVND (reference sequence). CDR3: CASSTAGTSAYEQYF. DNA of the CDR3: TGTGCCAGTAGTACCGCCGGGACTAGCGCGTACGAGCAGTACTTC. Supplemented by reference TRBV19 and TRBJ2-7, the full variable domain reads DGGITQSPKYLFRKEGQNVTLSCEQNLNHDAMYWYRQDPGQGLRLIYYSQIVNDFQKGDIAEGYSVSREKKESFPLTVTSAQKNPTAFYLCASSTAGTSAYEQYFGPGTRLTVT.